These T cell receptor beta chains were read from a single sample in a study of blood T cell repertoires in COVID-19. The table came from immunoSEQ multiplex PCR; TCRdb's copy has only in-frame clones and leaves some out. The data show under 250,000 clones, with over 70% seen just once and about 4% held by the top ten. Sequencing input: PBMCs or T cells enriched from blood (not recorded which). The receptors stem from a woman in her twenties or thirties who had been exposed to COVID-19. Each CDR3 is given with its conserved first and last residue. D genes are given only for firm matches. A clone size is listed for some rows: how often the clone was seen (once, few, many), or a class if it is expanded.

D gene	V gene	clone size	J gene	CDR3 DNA	CDR3 protein
.	TRBV5-6	.	TRBJ1-1	TGTGCCAGCAGCTTGGTGATCAGGAACACTGAAGCTTTCTTT	CASSLVIRNTEAFF
.	TRBV5-8	once	TRBJ1-6	TGTGCCAGCAGCTTCGACGGCGGGCTTAATTCACCCCTCCACTTT	CASSFDGGLNSPLHF
.	TRBV7-8	.	TRBJ1-1	TGTGCCAGCAGCCCTAGAACAGGGTTATGGACTGAAGCTTTCTTT	CASSPRTGLWTEAFF
.	TRBV13	.	TRBJ1-2	TGTGCCAGCAGCTTAGGCAGGGAGGTCTATGGCTACACCTTC	CASSLGREVYGYTF
TRBD1	TRBV13	.	TRBJ1-3	TGTGCCAGCAGCTTAAAATGGACAGCCGGACAGGGCGTCTCTGGAAACACCATATATTTT	CASSLKWTAGQGVSGNTIYF
TRBD1	TRBV11-3	.	TRBJ2-7	TGTGCCAGCAGCCCCGGGACAGTTGGGAAGCAGTACTTC	CASSPGTVGKQYF
.	TRBV2	.	TRBJ1-3	TGTGCCAGCAGCCCTGGAATGGAGTACTCTGGAAACACCATATATTTT	CASSPGMEYSGNTIYF
TRBD1	TRBV29-1	.	TRBJ1-2	TGCAGCGTCGCAATCGGACAGGCCTCTGGCTACACCTTC	CSVAIGQASGYTF
.	TRBV27	.	TRBJ1-1	TGTGCCAGCAGTAACTTCGCCAGGGTCCTGAACACTGAAGCTTTCTTT	CASSNFARVLNTEAFF
.	TRBV19	.	TRBJ2-3	TGTGCCAGTAGTCGGCGGGGCCGGGGCACAGATACGCAGTATTTT	CASSRRGRGTDTQYF
TRBD1	TRBV6-5	.	TRBJ1-5	TGTGCCAGCAGTTCCGGGGGACAGGGGGCTGTTCAGCCCCAGCATTTT	CASSSGGQGAVQPQHF
.	TRBV2	.	TRBJ1-2	TGTGCCAGCAGGCCGGGACACCGACTTGCCTATGGCTACACCTTC	CASRPGHRLAYGYTF
TRBD2	TRBV11-2	.	TRBJ2-1	TGTGCCAGCAGCCCACCACTAGCGGGAGTGGGTCAGTTCTTC	CASSPPLAGVGQFF
.	TRBV9	.	TRBJ2-5	TGTGCCAGCAGCGTATGGGGCGGCAAAGAGACCCAGTACTTC	CASSVWGGKETQYF
TRBD2	TRBV7-6	.	TRBJ2-2	TGTGCCAGCAGCCCTGGGACTAGCGGGAGAGGGGGCCCGAGAACCGGGGAGCTGTTTTTT	CASSPGTSGRGGPRTGELFF
.	TRBV2	.	TRBJ1-3	TGTGCCAGCAGTGGAGGGACACGTGGAAACACCATATATTTT	CASSGGTRGNTIYF
TRBD2	TRBV7-6	.	TRBJ2-1	TGTGCCAGCAGCTTAGCTGGCGGGAGTGAGAATGAGCAGTTCTTC	CASSLAGGSENEQFF
.	TRBV7-9	.	TRBJ1-2	TGTGCCAGCAGCTTAGCTGACAGTAGATATGGCTACACCTTC	CASSLADSRYGYTF
.	TRBV2	.	TRBJ2-1	TGTGCCAGCAAGACCCCCCGGAGTGGCGCGGAGCAGTTCTTC	CASKTPRSGAEQFF
TRBD2	TRBV10-3	.	TRBJ2-7	TGTGCCATCAAGACTAGCGGGAGCCACGAGCAGTACTTC	CAIKTSGSHEQYF
.	TRBV7-9	.	TRBJ1-6	TGTGCCAGCAGCTTAGCTCAGGGGTACAATTCACCCCTCCACTTT	CASSLAQGYNSPLHF
.	TRBV11-3	.	TRBJ2-1	TGTGCCAGCAGCCCCAATAACGGGGTCTACAATGAGCAGTTCTTC	CASSPNNGVYNEQFF
.	TRBV5-5	.	TRBJ2-5	TGTGCCAGCAGTTCCCACAGGGTTTCAGGCCAAGAGACCCAGTACTTC	CASSSHRVSGQETQYF
.	TRBV5-5	.	TRBJ2-1	TGTGCCAGCAGCTTCGAGCGGAATGAGCAGTTCTTC	CASSFERNEQFF